This entry describes one T cell receptor (beta chain). This record belongs to a study of cytomegalovirus exposure and HLA in healthy donors. V shed 6 bases, J shed 5 bases, and the junction held 2 bases outside the gene matches. The CDR3 sequence is 12 residues long. Germline CDR1 and CDR2: ENHRY and SYGVKD. This PCR relied on a set of 60 Vbeta primers and 13 Jbeta primers. The data were produced by immunoSEQ multiplex PCR, yet TCRdb's version contains in-frame clones alone and is incomplete. The table includes about 55,000 clones, about 69% detected once. The sequenced material came from PBMCs. The J gene is TRBJ1-1, the V gene TRBV10-3, with 8 positions matching TRBD1. The TCR sequence derives from a man aged 40-55 years in good health and CMV-seropositive. The CDR3 DNA is TGTGCCATCAGGACAGGGGATACTGAAGCTTTCTTT. Translating gives CAIRTGDTEAFF.